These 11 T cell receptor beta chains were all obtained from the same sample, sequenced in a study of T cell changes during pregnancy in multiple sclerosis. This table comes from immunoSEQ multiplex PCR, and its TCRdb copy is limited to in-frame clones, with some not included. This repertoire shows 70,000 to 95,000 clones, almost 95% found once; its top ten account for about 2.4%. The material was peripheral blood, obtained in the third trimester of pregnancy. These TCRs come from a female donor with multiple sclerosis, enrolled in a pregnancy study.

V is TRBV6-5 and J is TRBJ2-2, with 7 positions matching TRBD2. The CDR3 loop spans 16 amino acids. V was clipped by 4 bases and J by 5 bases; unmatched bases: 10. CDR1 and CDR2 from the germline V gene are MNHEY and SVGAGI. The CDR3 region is CASSSRAGFGTGELFF. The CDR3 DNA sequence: TGTGCCAGCAGTTCCCGAGCGGGATTTGGTACCGGGGAGCTGTTTTTT.

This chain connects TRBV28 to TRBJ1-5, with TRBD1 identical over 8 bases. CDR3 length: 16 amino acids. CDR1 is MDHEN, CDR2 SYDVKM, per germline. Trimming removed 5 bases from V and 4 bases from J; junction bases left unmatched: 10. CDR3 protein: CASSALSTGANQPQHF. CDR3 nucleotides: TGTGCCAGCAGTGCCCTTTCGACAGGGGCAAATCAGCCCCAGCATTTT.

The CDR3 DNA follows: TGCGCCAGCAGCTTTACAGGGGTTTCGGGGCACGAGCAGTACTTC. It codes for CASSFTGVSGHEQYF. The V and J genes are TRBV5-1 and TRBJ2-7; TRBD1 agrees at 7 bases. The CDR3 loop spans 15 amino acids. V dropped 2 bases and J dropped 5; count of bases not matched to a gene: 10. Germline values: CDR1 SGHRS, CDR2 YFSETQ.

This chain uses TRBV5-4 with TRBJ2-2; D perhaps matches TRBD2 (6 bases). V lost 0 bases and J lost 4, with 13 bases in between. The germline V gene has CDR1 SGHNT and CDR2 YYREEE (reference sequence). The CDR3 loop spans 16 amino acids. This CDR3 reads CASSLGGRRSTGELFF. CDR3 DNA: TGTGCCAGCAGCTTGGGAGGGAGGCGGAGCACCGGGGAGCTGTTTTTT.

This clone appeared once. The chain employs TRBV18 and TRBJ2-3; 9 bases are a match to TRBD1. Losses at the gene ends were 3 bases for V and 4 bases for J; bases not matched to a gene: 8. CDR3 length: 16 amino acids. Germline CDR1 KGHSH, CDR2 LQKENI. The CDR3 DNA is TGTGCCAGCTCACCTTACCGGGACAGGGCTTCAGATACGCAGTATTTT. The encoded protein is CASSPYRDRASDTQYF.

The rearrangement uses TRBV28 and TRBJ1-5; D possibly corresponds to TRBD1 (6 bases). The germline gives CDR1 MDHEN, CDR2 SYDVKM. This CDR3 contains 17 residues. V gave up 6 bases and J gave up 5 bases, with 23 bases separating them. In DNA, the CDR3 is TGTGCCAGCAGCGACCGGGACACACAGAGGACCCATCAGCCCCAGCATTTT. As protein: CASSDRDTQRTHQPQHF.

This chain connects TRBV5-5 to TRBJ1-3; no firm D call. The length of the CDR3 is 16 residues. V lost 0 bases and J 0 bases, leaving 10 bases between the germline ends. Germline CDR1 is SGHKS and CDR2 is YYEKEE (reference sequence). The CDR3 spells CASSLGGSASGNTIYF. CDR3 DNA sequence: TGTGCCAGCAGCTTGGGAGGCTCAGCCTCTGGAAACACCATATATTTT.

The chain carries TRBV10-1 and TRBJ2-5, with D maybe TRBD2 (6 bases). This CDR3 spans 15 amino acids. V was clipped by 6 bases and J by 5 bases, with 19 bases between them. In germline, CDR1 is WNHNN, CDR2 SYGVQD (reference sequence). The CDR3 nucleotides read TGCGCCAGCAGAGATAGAAAAGCGGAGGGGGAGACCCAGTACTTC. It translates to CASRDRKAEGETQYF.

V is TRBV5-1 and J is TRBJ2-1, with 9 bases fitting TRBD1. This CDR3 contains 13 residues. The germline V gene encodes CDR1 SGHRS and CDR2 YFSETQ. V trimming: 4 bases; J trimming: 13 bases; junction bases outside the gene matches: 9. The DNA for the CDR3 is TGCGCCAGCAGCCAAGAGACAGGGGGTCGACAGTTCTTC. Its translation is CASSQETGGRQFF. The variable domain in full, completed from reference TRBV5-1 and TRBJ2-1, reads KAGVTQTPRYLIKTRGQQVTLSCSPISGHRSVSWYQQTPGQGLQFLFEYFSETQRNKGNFPGRFSGRQFSNSRSEMNVSTLELGDSALYLCASSQETGGRQFFGPGTRLTVL.

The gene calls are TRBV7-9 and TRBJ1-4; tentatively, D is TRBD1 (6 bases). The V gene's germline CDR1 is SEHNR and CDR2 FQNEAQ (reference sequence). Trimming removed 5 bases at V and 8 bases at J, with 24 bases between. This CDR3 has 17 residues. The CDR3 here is CASSRGPTGKEYEKLFF. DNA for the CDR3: TGTGCCAGCAGCCGAGGCCCTACAGGGAAGGAGTACGAAAAACTGTTTTTT.

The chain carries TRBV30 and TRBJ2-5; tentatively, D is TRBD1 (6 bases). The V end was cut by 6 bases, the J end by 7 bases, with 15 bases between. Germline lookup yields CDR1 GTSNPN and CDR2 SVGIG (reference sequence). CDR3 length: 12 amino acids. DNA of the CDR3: TGTGCCTGCCCCGGGAAACAGGGGACCCAGTACTTC. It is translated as CACPGKQGTQYF.